This record concerns one TCR beta chain sequence. What it recognizes is unknown. This sample is drawn from a study of cytomegalovirus exposure and HLA in healthy donors. On the study more broadly: As an earlier analysis found, around 190 million T cells yielded some 120 million unique TCR beta sequences. Caucasian-associated ancestry cluster membership applied to approximately 81% of some 400 genotyped donors. Findings and caveats of the study: Presence/absence analysis assumed near-uniform sequencing depth across donors.

Both 60 Vbeta primers and 13 Jbeta primers went into the PCR. The repertoire was sequenced with immunoSEQ multiplex PCR; TCRdb's copy has only in-frame clones and lacks some. The sample contains tens of thousands of clones, roughly 71% of which appear only once. Specimen: PBMCs. The sequence derives from a man aged 45-65 years in good health and CMV-seronegative.

CDR3 amino acids: CASSAQAGVADTQYF. The CDR3 nucleotides read TGTGCCAGCAGCGCCCAAGCGGGAGTGGCAGATACGCAGTATTTT. The chain joins TRBV6-4 to TRBJ2-3, with 8 bases lining up with TRBD2. With 6 bases clipped from V and 4 bases from J, the junction kept 9 bases outside the gene matches. CDR3 size: 15 residues. Germline CDR1 reads MRHNA; CDR2 reads SNTAGT.